This T cell receptor beta chain is drawn from a study of blood T cells in healthy people across ages. General study findings and limits: When set beside aged donors, long-lived donors presented more naive CD4+ cells and higher diversity. The authors considered diversity estimates from one million T cells to be underestimates. Significant beta diversity loss was already apparent by age approximately 38, declining roughly linearly.

Next came a second PCR, run for about 7 to 11 cycles, which used a sample-barcoded 5' primer along with a J-beta primer mix. A 12-random-nucleotide template-switch adaptor tagged each cDNA molecule. TCRdb fed the 5' RACE reads into MiXCR, producing one record per CDR3 protein. The sample lists 650,000 to 700,000 distinct CDR3 sequences; about 30% were seen once. This clonotype was found many times. The antigen is unknown. The source of this sequence is an elderly woman in good health. Sample: blood.

The CDR3 nucleotides read TGTGCCACCGCAAGAGGGGCCGCTGAAGCTTTCTTT. Translation gives CATARGAAEAFF. V usage is TRBV6-5 and J usage is TRBJ1-1; D is possibly TRBD1 (5 bases). The CDR3 length is 12 residues. Trimming left V 10 bases short and J 6 bases short, with 15 bases between. The germline gives CDR1 MNHEY, CDR2 SVGAGI.